The 24 T cell receptor beta chains in this list originate from one sample, sequenced in a study of shared clonotypes between healthy human individuals. Clones were sequenced by immunoSEQ multiplex PCR, and TCRdb holds only the in-frame ones, with some missing. Of some 2,500,000 clones listed, 93% were seen once; the top ten hold about 0.38%. Sample: naive CD4+ T cells from PBMCs. Subset here: CD45RA+ positively selected. The receptors come from a man younger than 30 in good health. Some clones in this sample may be carry-over from other donors' samples.

The J gene is TRBJ2-7, the V gene TRBV27; no definite D call. Germline CDR1 reads MNHEY; CDR2 reads SMNVEV (reference sequence). The CDR3 has 13 residues. The ends were cut back, 6 bases at V and 3 bases at J, with 12 bases in the middle. The CDR3 DNA sequence: TGTGCCAGCAGATCTACCGCCCTCTACGAGCAGTACTTC. It yields the protein CASRSTALYEQYF.

This chain joins TRBV7-8 and TRBJ2-1; a weak D match, TRBD2 (6 bases). The CDR3 runs 14 residues. V lost 0 bases and J 7 bases, leaving 10 bases between the germline ends. The germline V gene encodes CDR1 SGHVS and CDR2 FQNEAQ. For the CDR3, the DNA is TGTGCCAGCAGCTTAGCCGGGAGTAGTAATGAGCAGTTCTTC. It translates to CASSLAGSSNEQFF.

This clone was seen just once. V is TRBV7-9 and J is TRBJ2-3, with a tentative D call TRBD1 (5 bases). CDR3 length equals 17 residues. The V and J ends lost 3 bases and 2 bases respectively, with 18 bases between them. Per germline, CDR1 SEHNR and CDR2 FQNEAQ (reference sequence). CDR3 residues: CASSFSLGRAPTDTQYF. CDR3 bases: TGTGCCAGCAGCTTCTCCCTTGGCAGGGCCCCCACAGATACGCAGTATTTT.

The chain combines TRBV7-2 with TRBJ2-7, with D hard to call. Germline V CDR1 and CDR2: SGHTA, FQGNSA. CDR3 length: 15 residues. Between the trimmed V and J ends, which lost 0 bases and 0 bases, there was a span of 9 bases. CDR3 nucleotide sequence: TGTGCCAGCAGCTTAGCTCTGGGCCCCTCCTACGAGCAGTACTTC. Translated: CASSLALGPSYEQYF.

V usage is TRBV5-4 and J usage is TRBJ2-2; D may be TRBD1 (6 bases). V was shortened by 5 bases and J by 0 bases, with 14 bases between the two germline ends. The germline V gene has CDR1 SGHNT and CDR2 YYREEE (reference sequence). This CDR3 spans 16 amino acids. The CDR3, as DNA: TGTGCCAGCAGGCCCCCAGGGGCGGCGAACACCGGGGAGCTGTTTTTT. It encodes CASRPPGAANTGELFF.

The rearrangement links TRBV5-1 to TRBJ2-7; 10 bases map to TRBD2. The CDR3 contains 15 residues. Germline CDR1 is SGHRS and CDR2 is YFSETQ. The J segment lost 2 bases and the V segment lost 7 bases, leaving 9 bases of the junction unmatched. The DNA for the CDR3 is TGCGCCAGCGGCCGAGGACTAGCGGACGCCTACGAGCAGTACTTC. This gives the protein CASGRGLADAYEQYF. Based on the CDR3 plus reference TRBV5-1 and TRBJ2-7, the full variable domain is KAGVTQTPRYLIKTRGQQVTLSCSPISGHRSVSWYQQTPGQGLQFLFEYFSETQRNKGNFPGRFSGRQFSNSRSEMNVSTLELGDSALYLCASGRGLADAYEQYFGPGTRLTVT.

The gene calls are TRBV10-2 and TRBJ2-7, with 7 bases lining up with TRBD1. With 11 bases clipped from V and 5 bases from J, the junction kept 9 bases outside the gene matches. Germline CDR1 WSHSY, CDR2 SAAADI. CDR3 length: 12 residues. The CDR3: CASADRVNEQYF. CDR3 nucleotide sequence: TGCGCCTCCGCCGACAGGGTCAACGAGCAGTACTTC.

This chain joins TRBV28 and TRBJ2-5; unclear D gene. Trimming cost V 2 bases and J 2 bases, with 9 bases left between them. The V gene's germline CDR1 is MDHEN and CDR2 SYDVKM. This CDR3 is built from 14 residues. The CDR3 DNA reads as TGTGCCAGCAGTTTACATACTCGGCAAGAGACCCAGTACTTC. Translation gives CASSLHTRQETQYF.

This chain links TRBV20-1 with TRBJ1-2; D gene ambiguous. The V gene lost 6 bases and the J gene lost 3 bases, with 8 bases spanning the gap. Germline V gives CDR1 DFQATT, CDR2 SNEGSKA (reference sequence). The CDR3 contains 11 residues. The CDR3 DNA reads TGCAGTGCCGGACGGGACTATGGCTACACCTTC. Protein sequence: CSAGRDYGYTF.

The rearrangement links TRBV15 to TRBJ2-7; no definite D call. The CDR3 length is 14 residues. V shed 1 base and J shed 5 bases, with 12 bases lying between them. The germline gives CDR1 LNHNV, CDR2 YYDKDF (reference sequence). CDR3 sequence: CATSRGLDWDEQYF. Here the CDR3 DNA reads TGTGCCACCAGCAGAGGGCTGGATTGGGACGAGCAGTACTTC.

With respect to this clone: Other DNA sequences in the same sample also yield this CDR3. The CDR3 coding sequence is TGCAGCGTTGAGGAGACTAGCAGTGCAGATACGCAGTATTTT. Amino acid sequence: CSVEETSSADTQYF. This chain connects TRBV29-1 to TRBJ2-3; 7 bases match TRBD2. Per the germline V gene, CDR1 is SQVTM and CDR2 is ANQGSEA. The length of the CDR3 is 14 residues. Unmatched junction bases numbered 7, after V lost 3 bases and J lost 4 bases.

This chain connects TRBV5-5 to TRBJ2-1; the D gene could be TRBD1 or TRBD2 (5 bases each). Germline V gene data show CDR1 as SGHKS and CDR2 as YYEKEE (reference sequence). V was trimmed by 0 bases and J by 5 bases, leaving 21 bases between them. The CDR3 runs 18 residues. CDR3: CASSLEGRPAANHNEQFF. CDR3 sequence (DNA): TGTGCCAGCAGCTTGGAGGGACGCCCGGCGGCGAATCACAATGAGCAGTTCTTC.

This clone was observed a handful of times. This chain connects TRBV19 to TRBJ1-1, with TRBD1 identical over 7 bases. In germline, CDR1 is LNHDA, CDR2 SQIVND (reference sequence). CDR3 size: 15 residues. V lost 6 bases and J lost 1; bases outside the gene matches: 8. The chain's CDR3 is CASRVIGDRNTEAFF. DNA of the CDR3: TGTGCCAGTAGGGTTATCGGGGACAGGAACACTGAAGCTTTCTTT.

This chain connects TRBV9 to TRBJ2-7; 12 bases are shared with TRBD1. Germline CDR1 reads SGDLS; CDR2 reads YYNGEE. Losses at the gene ends were 0 bases for V and 3 bases for J; bases not matched to a gene: 7. The length of the CDR3 is 17 residues. This CDR3 is CASSVDSGQGAVYEQYF. CDR3 DNA sequence: TGTGCCAGCAGCGTAGATTCGGGACAGGGGGCAGTCTACGAGCAGTACTTC.

V gene TRBV5-6 combines with J gene TRBJ1-5, with 11 bases fitting TRBD1. After removal of 4 bases from V and 2 bases from J, the junction contained 2 bases not matched to a gene. This CDR3 has 15 residues. The germline V gene has CDR1 SGHDT and CDR2 YYEEEE. The CDR3 DNA reads as TGTGCCAGCAGCAGGACAGGGGGCGGCAATCAGCCCCAGCATTTT. As protein: CASSRTGGGNQPQHF.

The chain combines TRBV9 with TRBJ2-7, with 10 bases lining up with TRBD2. Per germline, CDR1 SGDLS and CDR2 YYNGEE. With V trimmed by 0 bases and J by 0 bases, 3 bases remained unmatched. The CDR3 runs 16 residues. CDR3 nucleotides: TGTGCCAGCAGCGTAGAACCTAGCGGGAGCTCCTACGAGCAGTACTTC. Translated: CASSVEPSGSSYEQYF.

J is TRBJ2-2 and V is TRBV7-6; 7 bases fit TRBD1. V dropped 2 bases and J dropped 9; count of bases not matched to a gene: 12. CDR1 is SGHVS and CDR2 is FNYEAQ in the germline V gene. This CDR3 region has 16 residues. The CDR3 loop reads CASSLRGRTGIWELFF. Here the CDR3 DNA reads TGTGCCAGCAGCTTACGGGGCCGGACAGGTATTTGGGAGCTGTTTTTT.

The chain carries TRBV27 and TRBJ2-3; no reliable D call. Germline CDR1 is MNHEY and CDR2 is SMNVEV (reference sequence). V was pared by 6 bases and J by 2 bases, with 6 bases between. This CDR3 has 12 amino acids. CDR3 bases: TGTGCCAGCAGGACAACCACAGATACGCAGTATTTT. This sequence encodes CASRTTTDTQYF.

This chain connects TRBV4-3 to TRBJ2-1; D unclear. V was cut by 1 base and J by 0 bases, with 7 bases left in between. This CDR3 has 15 residues. Germline V gene data show CDR1 as LGHNA and CDR2 as YSLEER. The chain's CDR3 is CASSQARSSYNEQFF. The CDR3 DNA sequence: TGCGCCAGCAGCCAAGCTCGGAGCTCCTACAATGAGCAGTTCTTC.

This rearrangement joins TRBV7-3 to TRBJ2-1, with 10 nucleotides matching TRBD2. This CDR3 spans 16 amino acids. J lost 3 bases, V lost 0 bases, and 2 bases had no gene match. Germline CDR1 and CDR2: SGHTA and FQGTGA. CDR3 in amino acids: CASSLTGLADYNEQFF. In DNA form, the CDR3 reads TGTGCCAGCAGCTTAACAGGACTAGCGGACTACAATGAGCAGTTCTTC.

The genes are TRBV29-1 and TRBJ2-7, with no clear D. The germline V and J ends were trimmed by 3 bases and 7 bases, with 13 bases remaining between them. This CDR3 spans 12 amino acids. Looked up from germline, CDR1 is SQVTM and CDR2 is ANQGSEA. In DNA, the CDR3 is TGCAGCGTTGAGGGCACCTTCGGAGAGCAGTACTTC. Its protein product is CSVEGTFGEQYF.

The chain recombines TRBV30 with TRBJ2-2, with 12 bases that match TRBD1. CDR3 size: 15 residues. CDR1 is GTSNPN and CDR2 is SVGIG in the germline V gene (reference sequence). The junction had 5 bases not matched to a gene; V was cut back by 4 bases and J by 5 bases. The DNA of the CDR3 is TGTGCCTGGAACCCGGGACAGGGGGCTACCGGGGAGCTGTTTTTT. This gives the protein CAWNPGQGATGELFF.

The gene calls are TRBV28 and TRBJ1-2; D possibly corresponds to TRBD1 (5 bases). Trimming took off 2 bases at V and 3 bases at J, with 13 bases between the two ends. CDR1 MDHEN and CDR2 SYDVKM come from the germline V gene. CDR3 length equals 15 residues. The CDR3 loop reads CASSLGLQGHYGYTF. CDR3 coding DNA: TGTGCCAGCAGTTTAGGTCTCCAGGGTCACTATGGCTACACCTTC.

CDR3 residues: CASSFYGGQTYNEQFF. DNA for the CDR3: TGCGCCAGCAGCTTCTACGGCGGGCAAACCTACAATGAGCAGTTCTTC. V is TRBV5-1 and J is TRBJ2-1, with D maybe TRBD2 (5 bases). CDR1 is SGHRS and CDR2 is YFSETQ in the germline V gene. The CDR3 has 16 amino acids. V was trimmed by 2 bases and J by 2 bases, leaving 14 bases between them.